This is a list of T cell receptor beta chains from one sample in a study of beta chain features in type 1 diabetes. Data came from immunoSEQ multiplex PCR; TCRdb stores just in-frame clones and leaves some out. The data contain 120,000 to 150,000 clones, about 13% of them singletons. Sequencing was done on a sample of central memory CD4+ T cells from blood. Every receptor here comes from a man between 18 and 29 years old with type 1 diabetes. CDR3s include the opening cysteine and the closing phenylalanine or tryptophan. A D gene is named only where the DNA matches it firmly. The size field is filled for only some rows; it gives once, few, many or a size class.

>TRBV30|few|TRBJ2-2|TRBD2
CAWSRTSGGPTGELFF
TGTGCCTGGAGTCGGACTAGCGGGGGTCCCACCGGGGAGCTGTTTTTT
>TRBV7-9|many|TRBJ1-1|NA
CASSLEGAFGTEAFF
TGTGCCAGCAGCTTAGAAGGGGCGTTCGGCACTGAAGCTTTCTTT
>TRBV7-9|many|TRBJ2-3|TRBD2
CASSLGLAVSTDTQYF
TGTGCCAGCAGCCTGGGACTAGCGGTATCCACAGATACGCAGTATTTT
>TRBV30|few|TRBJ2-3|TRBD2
CAWRPPTSGAADTQYF
TGTGCCTGGCGCCCCCCGACTAGCGGGGCCGCTGATACGCAGTATTTT
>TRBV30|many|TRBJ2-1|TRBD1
CAWSYRNPPGQSVYNEQFF
TGTGCCTGGAGTTACCGCAACCCTCCGGGACAGTCAGTATACAATGAGCAGTTCTTC
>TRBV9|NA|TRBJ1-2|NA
CASSVGNSGANYGYTF
TGTGCCAGCAGCGTAGGGAATTCGGGGGCTAACTATGGCTACACCTTC
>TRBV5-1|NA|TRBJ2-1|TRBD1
CASSLVRQGVDEQFF
TGCGCCAGCAGCTTGGTCAGGCAGGGGGTCGATGAGCAGTTCTTC
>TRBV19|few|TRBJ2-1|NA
CASSLHLNEQFF
TGTGCCAGTAGCCTACACCTGAATGAGCAGTTCTTC
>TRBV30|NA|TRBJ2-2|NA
CAWSPLEGRGTGELFF
TGTGCCTGGAGCCCTCTTGAGGGACGGGGTACCGGGGAGCTGTTTTTT
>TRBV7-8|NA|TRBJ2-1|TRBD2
CASSLLAGRRNEQFF
TGTGCCAGCAGCCTACTAGCGGGGCGAAGGAATGAGCAGTTCTTC
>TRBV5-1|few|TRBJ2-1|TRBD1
CASSLSVRQGLAEQFF
TGCGCCAGCAGCTTGTCCGTTCGACAGGGGTTAGCTGAGCAGTTCTTC
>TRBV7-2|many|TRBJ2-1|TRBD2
CASSPRASGGYEQFF
TGTGCCAGCAGCCCTAGGGCTAGCGGGGGGTATGAGCAGTTCTTC
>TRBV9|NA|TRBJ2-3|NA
CASSVGASVTDTQYF
TGTGCCAGCAGCGTCGGGGCCTCAGTCACGGATACGCAGTATTTT
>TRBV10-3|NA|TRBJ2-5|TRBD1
CAISYGTGYQETQYF
TGTGCCATCAGTTACGGGACAGGGTACCAAGAGACCCAGTACTTC
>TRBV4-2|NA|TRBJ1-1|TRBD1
CASSQGGQGLTEAFF
TGTGCCAGCAGCCAAGGGGGACAGGGCCTCACTGAAGCTTTCTTT
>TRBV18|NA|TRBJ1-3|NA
CASSRDAQTYSGNTIYF
TGTGCCAGCTCCCGGGACGCGCAGACCTACTCTGGAAACACCATATATTTT
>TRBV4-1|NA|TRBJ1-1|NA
CASSANQDEVTEAFF
TGCGCCAGCAGCGCTAATCAGGACGAAGTCACTGAAGCTTTCTTT
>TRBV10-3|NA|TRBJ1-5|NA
CAIGTAGHQPQHF
TGTGCCATCGGGACCGCGGGGCATCAGCCCCAGCATTTT
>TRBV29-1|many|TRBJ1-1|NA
CSVARLRTAMMNTEAFF
TGCAGCGTTGCGCGTCTTCGGACAGCAATGATGAACACTGAAGCTTTCTTT
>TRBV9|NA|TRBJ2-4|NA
CASSVDGGNIQYF
TGTGCCAGCAGCGTAGACGGCGGGAACATTCAGTACTTC
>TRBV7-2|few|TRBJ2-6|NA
CASSLEGHSGANVLTF
TGTGCCAGCAGCTTAGAGGGTCATTCCGGGGCCAACGTCCTGACTTTC
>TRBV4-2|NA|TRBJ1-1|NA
CASSQDSNTEAFF
TGTGCCAGCAGCCAAGACTCGAACACTGAAGCTTTCTTT
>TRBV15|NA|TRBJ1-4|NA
CATSRMNEKLFF
TGTGCCACCAGCAGGATGAATGAAAAACTGTTTTTT
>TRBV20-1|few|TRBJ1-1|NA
CSAPGNTEAFF
TGCAGTGCCCCGGGAAACACTGAAGCTTTCTTT
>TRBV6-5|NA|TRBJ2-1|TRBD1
CASSPQGVYYNEQFF
TGTGCCAGCAGTCCACAGGGGGTTTACTACAATGAGCAGTTCTTC
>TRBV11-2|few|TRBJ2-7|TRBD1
CASSPTGGSSYEQYF
TGTGCCAGCAGCCCTACAGGGGGCTCTTCCTACGAGCAGTACTTC
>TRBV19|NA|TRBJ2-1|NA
CASSIDSNRGGSNEQFF
TGTGCCAGTAGTATAGACTCCAACAGGGGGGGATCCAATGAGCAGTTCTTC
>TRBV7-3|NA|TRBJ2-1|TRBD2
CASSLLAGPFNEQFF
TGTGCCAGCAGCTTATTAGCGGGGCCCTTCAATGAGCAGTTCTTC
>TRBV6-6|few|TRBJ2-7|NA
CASSYSHGYEQYF
TGTGCCAGCAGTTACTCGCATGGCTACGAGCAGTACTTC
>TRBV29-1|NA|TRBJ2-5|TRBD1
CSVDRGLEETQYF
TGCAGCGTTGACAGGGGGCTGGAGGAGACCCAGTACTTC
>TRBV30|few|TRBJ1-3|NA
CAWSTANSGNTIYF
TGTGCCTGGTCGACAGCGAACTCTGGAAACACCATATATTTT
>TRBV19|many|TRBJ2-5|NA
CASSTGLGPTETQYF
TGTGCCAGTAGTACTGGGCTGGGCCCCACGGAGACCCAGTACTTC
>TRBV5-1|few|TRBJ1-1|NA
CASRPGGVNTEAFF
TGCGCCAGCAGACCTGGCGGGGTGAACACTGAAGCTTTCTTT
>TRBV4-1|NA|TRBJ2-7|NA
CASSQVRGSNYEQYF
TGCGCCAGCAGCCAAGTTAGGGGATCGAATTACGAGCAGTACTTC
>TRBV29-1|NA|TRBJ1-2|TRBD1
CSVTGDGGYTF
TGCAGCGTGACAGGGGATGGGGGCTACACCTTC
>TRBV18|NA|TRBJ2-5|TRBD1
CASSRTGNSGETQYF
TGTGCCAGCTCGAGGACAGGGAATTCAGGAGAGACCCAGTACTTC
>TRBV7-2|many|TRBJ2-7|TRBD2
CASSLVWTSGYEQYF
TGTGCCAGCAGCTTAGTGTGGACTAGCGGCTACGAGCAGTACTTC
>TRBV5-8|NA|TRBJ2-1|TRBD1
CASSLDREAYNEQFF
TGTGCCAGCAGTCTGGACAGGGAGGCCTACAATGAGCAGTTCTTC
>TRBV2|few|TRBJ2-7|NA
CASSDGGTPEQYF
TGTGCCAGCAGTGACGGGGGAACCCCCGAGCAGTACTTC
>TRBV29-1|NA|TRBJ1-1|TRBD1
CSVGGTGFEAFF
TGCAGCGTTGGCGGGACAGGATTCGAAGCTTTCTTT
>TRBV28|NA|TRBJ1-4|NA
CASIHGGRGGKLFF
TGTGCCAGCATCCATGGGGGGCGCGGGGGAAAACTGTTTTTT
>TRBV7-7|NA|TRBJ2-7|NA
CASSLGLNRDVDEQYF
TGTGCTAGCAGCTTAGGGCTAAACAGGGACGTGGACGAGCAGTACTTC
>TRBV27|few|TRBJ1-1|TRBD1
CASSHPRNRGENTEAFF
TGTGCCAGCAGTCACCCGCGAAACAGGGGGGAGAACACTGAAGCTTTCTTT